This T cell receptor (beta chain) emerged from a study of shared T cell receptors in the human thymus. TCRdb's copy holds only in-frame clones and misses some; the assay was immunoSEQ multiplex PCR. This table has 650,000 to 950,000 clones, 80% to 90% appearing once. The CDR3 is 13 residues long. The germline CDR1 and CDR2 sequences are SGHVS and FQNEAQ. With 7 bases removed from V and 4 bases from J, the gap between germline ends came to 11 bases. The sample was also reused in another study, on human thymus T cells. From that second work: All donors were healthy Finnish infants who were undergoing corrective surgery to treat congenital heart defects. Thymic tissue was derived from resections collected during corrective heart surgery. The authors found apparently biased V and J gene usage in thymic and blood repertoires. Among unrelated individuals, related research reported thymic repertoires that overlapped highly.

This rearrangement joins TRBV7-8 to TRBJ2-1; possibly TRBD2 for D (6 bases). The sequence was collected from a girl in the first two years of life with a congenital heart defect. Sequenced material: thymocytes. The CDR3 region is CASTGTSYNEQFF. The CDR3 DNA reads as TGTGCCAGCACAGGGACTTCTTACAATGAGCAGTTCTTC.